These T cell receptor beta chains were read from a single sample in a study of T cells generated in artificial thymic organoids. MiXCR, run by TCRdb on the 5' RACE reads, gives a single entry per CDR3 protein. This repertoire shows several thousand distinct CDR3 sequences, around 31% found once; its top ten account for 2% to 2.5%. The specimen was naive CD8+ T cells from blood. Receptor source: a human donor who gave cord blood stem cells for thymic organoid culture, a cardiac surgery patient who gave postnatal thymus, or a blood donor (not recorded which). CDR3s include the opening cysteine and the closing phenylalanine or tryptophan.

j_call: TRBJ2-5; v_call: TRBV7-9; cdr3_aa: CASSDQLDSQETQYF
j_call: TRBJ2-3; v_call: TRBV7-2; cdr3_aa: CASSWGTSGSTDTQYF
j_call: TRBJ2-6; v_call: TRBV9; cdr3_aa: CASSVAGSGANVLTF
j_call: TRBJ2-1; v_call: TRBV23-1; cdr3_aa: CASSLPSGGIKQFF
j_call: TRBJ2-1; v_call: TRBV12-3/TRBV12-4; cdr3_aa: CASSFSVDREEFF
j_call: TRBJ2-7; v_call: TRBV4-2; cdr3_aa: CASSQDPGESSYEQYF
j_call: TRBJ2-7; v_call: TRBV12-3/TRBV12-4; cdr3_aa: CASSLGDYEQYF
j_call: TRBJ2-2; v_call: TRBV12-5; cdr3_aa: CASEGMVGELFF
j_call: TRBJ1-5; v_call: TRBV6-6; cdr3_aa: CASSPEGGVQPQHF
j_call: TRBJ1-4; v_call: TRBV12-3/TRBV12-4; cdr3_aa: CASTGGLVATNEKLFF
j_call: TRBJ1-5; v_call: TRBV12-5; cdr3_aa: CASGLAPGQPQHF
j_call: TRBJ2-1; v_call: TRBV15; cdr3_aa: CATSSYNNNYLSSYNEQFF
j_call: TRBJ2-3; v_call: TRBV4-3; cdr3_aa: CASSQDGGGTDTQYF
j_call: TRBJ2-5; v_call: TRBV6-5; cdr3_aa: CASSRDRYQETQYF
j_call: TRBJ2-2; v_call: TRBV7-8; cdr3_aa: CASSQAFRDRETGELFF
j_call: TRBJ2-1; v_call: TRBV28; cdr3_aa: CASSSGTSGTFISSNEQFF
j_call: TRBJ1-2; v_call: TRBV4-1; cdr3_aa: CASSQDPSGYYGYTF